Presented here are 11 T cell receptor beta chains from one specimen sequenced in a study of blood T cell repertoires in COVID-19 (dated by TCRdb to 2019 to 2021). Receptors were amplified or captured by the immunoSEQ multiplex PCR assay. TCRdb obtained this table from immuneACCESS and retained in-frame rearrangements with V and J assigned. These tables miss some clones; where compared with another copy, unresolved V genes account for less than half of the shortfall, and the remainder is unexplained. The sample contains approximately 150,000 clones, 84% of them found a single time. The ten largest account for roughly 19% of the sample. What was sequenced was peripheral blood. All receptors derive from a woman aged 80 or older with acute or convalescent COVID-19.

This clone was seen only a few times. CDR3: CASSLETPTNTGELFF. The CDR3 coding sequence is TGTGCCAGCAGCTTAGAAACTCCCACGAACACCGGGGAGCTGTTTTTT. The chain combines TRBV7-6 with TRBJ2-2; D not certain. Germline V gives CDR1 SGHVS, CDR2 FNYEAQ. Between the trimmed V and J ends, which lost 1 base and 0 bases, there was a span of 9 bases. There are 16 residues in the CDR3.

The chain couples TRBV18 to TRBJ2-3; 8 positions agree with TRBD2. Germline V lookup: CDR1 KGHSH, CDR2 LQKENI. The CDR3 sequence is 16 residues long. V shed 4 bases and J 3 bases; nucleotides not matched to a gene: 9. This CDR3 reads CASSLERGKATDTQYF. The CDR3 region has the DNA TGTGCCAGCTCACTAGAGCGGGGGAAAGCGACAGATACGCAGTATTTT. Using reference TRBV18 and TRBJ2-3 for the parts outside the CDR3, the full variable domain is NAGVMQNPRHLVRRRGQEARLRCSPMKGHSHVYWYRQLPEEGLKFMVYLQKENIIDESGMPKERFSAEFPKEGPSILRIQQVVRGDSAAYFCASSLERGKATDTQYFGPGTRLTVL.

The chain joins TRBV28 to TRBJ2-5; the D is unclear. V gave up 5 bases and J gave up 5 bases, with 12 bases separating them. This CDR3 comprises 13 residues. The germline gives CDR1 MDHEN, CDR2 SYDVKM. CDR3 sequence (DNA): TGTGCCAGCAGTCTGCAATCCGCGGAGACCCAGTACTTC. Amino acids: CASSLQSAETQYF. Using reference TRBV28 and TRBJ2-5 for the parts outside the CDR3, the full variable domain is DVKVTQSSRYLVKRTGEKVFLECVQDMDHENMFWYRQDPGLGLRLIYFSYDVKMKEKGDIPEGYSVSREKKERFSLILESASTNQTSMYLCASSLQSAETQYFGPGTRLLVL.

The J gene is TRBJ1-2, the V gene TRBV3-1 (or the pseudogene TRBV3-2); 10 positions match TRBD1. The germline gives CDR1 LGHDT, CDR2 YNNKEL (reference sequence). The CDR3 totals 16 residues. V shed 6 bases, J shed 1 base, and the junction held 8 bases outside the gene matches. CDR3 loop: CASSPHRDRGNYGYTF. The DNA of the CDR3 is TGTGCCAGCAGTCCCCACCGGGACAGGGGTAACTATGGCTACACCTTC.

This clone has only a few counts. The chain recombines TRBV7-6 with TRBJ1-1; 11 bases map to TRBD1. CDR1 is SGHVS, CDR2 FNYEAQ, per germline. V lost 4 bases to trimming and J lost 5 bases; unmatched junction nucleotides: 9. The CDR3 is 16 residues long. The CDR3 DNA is TGTGCCAGCAGCTCCGGACAGGGGGCACGGGGTACTGAAGCTTTCTTT. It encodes CASSSGQGARGTEAFF.

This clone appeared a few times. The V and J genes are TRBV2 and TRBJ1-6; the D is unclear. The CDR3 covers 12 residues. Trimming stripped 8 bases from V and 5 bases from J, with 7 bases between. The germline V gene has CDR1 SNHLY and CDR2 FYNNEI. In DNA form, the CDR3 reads TGTGCCAGCGCACAGAATAATTCACCCCTCCACTTT. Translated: CASAQNNSPLHF. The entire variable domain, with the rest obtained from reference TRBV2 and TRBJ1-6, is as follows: EPEVTQTPSHQVTQMGQEVILRCVPISNHLYFYWYRQILGQKVEFLVSFYNNEISEKSEIFDDQFSVERPDGSNFTLKIRSTKLEDSAMYFCASAQNNSPLHFGNGTRLTVT.

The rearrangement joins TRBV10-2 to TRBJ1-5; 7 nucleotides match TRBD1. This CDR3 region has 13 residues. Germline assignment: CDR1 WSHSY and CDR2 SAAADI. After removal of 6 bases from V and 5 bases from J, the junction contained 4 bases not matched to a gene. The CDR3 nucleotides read TGCGCCAGCAGCGACAGGGCCCATCAGCCCCAGCATTTT. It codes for CASSDRAHQPQHF.

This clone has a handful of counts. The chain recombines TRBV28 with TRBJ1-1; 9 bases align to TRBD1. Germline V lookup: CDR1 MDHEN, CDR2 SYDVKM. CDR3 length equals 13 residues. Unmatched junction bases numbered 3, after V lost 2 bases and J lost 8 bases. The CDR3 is CASSLGTGREAFF. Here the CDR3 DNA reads TGTGCCAGCAGTTTAGGGACAGGGCGGGAAGCTTTCTTT.

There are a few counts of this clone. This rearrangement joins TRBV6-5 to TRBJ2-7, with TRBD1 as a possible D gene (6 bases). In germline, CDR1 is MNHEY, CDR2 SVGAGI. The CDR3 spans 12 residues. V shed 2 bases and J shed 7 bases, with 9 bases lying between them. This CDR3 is CASSYQGMEQYF. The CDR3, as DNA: TGTGCCAGCAGTTACCAGGGGATGGAGCAGTACTTC.

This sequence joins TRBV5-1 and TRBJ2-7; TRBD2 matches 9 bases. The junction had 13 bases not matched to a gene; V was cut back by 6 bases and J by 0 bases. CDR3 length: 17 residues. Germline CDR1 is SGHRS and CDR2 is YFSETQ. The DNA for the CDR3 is TGCGCCAGCAAAGGGGTGAGCGGGAGGAAAAGCTCCTACGAGCAGTACTTC. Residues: CASKGVSGRKSSYEQYF.

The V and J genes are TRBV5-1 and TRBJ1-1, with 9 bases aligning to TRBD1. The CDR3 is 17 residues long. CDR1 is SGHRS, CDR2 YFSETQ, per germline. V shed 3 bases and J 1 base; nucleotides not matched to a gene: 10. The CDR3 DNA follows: TGCGCCAGCAGCTCCGTCCCGGGACAGGGATGGAACACTGAAGCTTTCTTT. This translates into CASSSVPGQGWNTEAFF. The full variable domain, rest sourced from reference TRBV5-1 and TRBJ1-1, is KAGVTQTPRYLIKTRGQQVTLSCSPISGHRSVSWYQQTPGQGLQFLFEYFSETQRNKGNFPGRFSGRQFSNSRSEMNVSTLELGDSALYLCASSSVPGQGWNTEAFFGQGTRLTVV.